These 27 T cell receptor beta chains were sequenced from one sample in a study of blood T cells in healthy people across ages. The use of a sample-barcoded 5' primer and a J-beta primer mix characterized a second PCR of about 6 to 11 cycles. A single record per CDR3 protein comes from TCRdb applying MiXCR to the 5' RACE reads. In the table there are around 970,000 distinct CDR3 sequences, 51% of which are singletons. Source material: blood. Every receptor here comes from a woman in her sixties in good health.

The chain joins TRBV5-1 to TRBJ2-5; D is unclear. Germline V gives CDR1 SGHRS, CDR2 YFSETQ. This CDR3 is 14 amino acids long. Trimming stripped 0 bases from V and 2 bases from J, with 8 bases between. CDR3 in DNA: TGCGCCAGCAGCTTGGGCTCGAAACAAGAGACCCAGTACTTC. Its translation is CASSLGSKQETQYF. Full variable domain (remainder filled in from reference TRBV5-1 and TRBJ2-5): KAGVTQTPRYLIKTRGQQVTLSCSPISGHRSVSWYQQTPGQGLQFLFEYFSETQRNKGNFPGRFSGRQFSNSRSEMNVSTLELGDSALYLCASSLGSKQETQYFGPGTRLLVL.

This clonotype was detected only a few times. This rearrangement joins TRBV4-1 to TRBJ2-7; either TRBD1 or TRBD2 may supply D (5 bases each). The CDR3 is 17 amino acids. Looked up from germline, CDR1 is MGHRA and CDR2 is YSYEKL. Trimming cost V 2 bases and J 0 bases, with 17 bases left between them. CDR3 residues: CASSQREGDAYSYEQYF. The CDR3 DNA reads as TGCGCCAGCAGCCAAAGGGAAGGGGACGCATACTCCTACGAGCAGTACTTC.

This clonotype showed up many times. The J gene is TRBJ2-1, the V gene TRBV4-1; a weak D match, TRBD2 (6 bases). The CDR3 has 15 amino acids. The V end was cut by 6 bases, the J end by 5 bases, with 17 bases between. The germline CDR1 and CDR2 sequences are MGHRA and YSYEKL. The CDR3 reads CASSPGRGGDNEQFF. The CDR3, as DNA: TGCGCCAGCAGTCCGGGGCGGGGCGGGGACAATGAGCAGTTCTTC.

This sequence joins TRBV27 and TRBJ2-1; D may be TRBD2 (6 bases). The CDR3 length is 15 residues. V was pared by 0 bases and J by 8 bases, with 14 bases between. Germline values: CDR1 MNHEY, CDR2 SMNVEV (reference sequence). In nucleotides, the CDR3 is TGTGCCAGCAGTTTATCGGGGACTGTACTGGATGAGCAGTTCTTC. Residues: CASSLSGTVLDEQFF.

This chain connects TRBV2 to TRBJ2-3, with D possibly being TRBD1 (6 bases). The V gene lost 2 bases and the J gene lost 0 bases, with 9 bases spanning the gap. CDR3 length: 15 amino acids. The V gene's germline CDR1 is SNHLY and CDR2 FYNNEI. CDR3 bases: TGTGCCAGCAGTGAACAGGGGACGAGCACAGATACGCAGTATTTT. It yields the protein CASSEQGTSTDTQYF.

The rearrangement joins TRBV7-9 to TRBJ2-3, with 10 bases that match TRBD2. Germline lookup yields CDR1 SEHNR and CDR2 FQNEAQ (reference sequence). CDR3 length: 17 residues. Trimming removed 5 bases from V and 1 base from J; junction bases left unmatched: 9. The CDR3 bases are TGTGCCAGCAGCCTCACTAGCGGGAATGAAGGCACAGATACGCAGTATTTT. Its protein is CASSLTSGNEGTDTQYF.

The rearrangement joins TRBV6-1 to TRBJ2-1, with unresolved D. Trimming took 6 bases from V and 10 from J, leaving 10 bases between them. The CDR3 contains 11 residues. Germline V gene sequence: CDR1 MNHNS, CDR2 SASEGT. The CDR3 region is CASRARWEQFF. In DNA, the CDR3 is TGTGCCAGCAGAGCTAGGTGGGAGCAGTTCTTC.

V and J are TRBV27 and TRBJ2-7; 7 bases align to TRBD1. With V trimmed by 6 bases and J by 4 bases, 6 bases remained unmatched. The CDR3 loop spans 13 amino acids. The germline V gene encodes CDR1 MNHEY and CDR2 SMNVEV (reference sequence). CDR3 nucleotides: TGTGCCAGCAGGATAACAGGGGAGTACGAGCAGTACTTC. Translated: CASRITGEYEQYF.

This clonotype was detected many times. CDR3: CASSSVDTQYF. The DNA of the CDR3 is TGTGCCAGCAGCTCCGTAGATACGCAGTATTTT. V usage is TRBV7-9 and J usage is TRBJ2-3; the D is unclear. Per the germline V gene, CDR1 is SEHNR and CDR2 is FQNEAQ (reference sequence). V lost 4 bases and J lost 5, with 4 bases in between. The CDR3 is made up of 11 amino acids.

The chain combines TRBV2 with TRBJ2-5; 8 bases fit TRBD1. Germline V CDR1 and CDR2: SNHLY, FYNNEI. There are 15 residues in the CDR3. V was pared by 0 bases and J by 5 bases, with 5 bases of the junction left unmatched. The CDR3 loop reads CASSEAGTGRETQYF. DNA for the CDR3: TGTGCCAGCAGTGAAGCCGGGACAGGACGGGAGACCCAGTACTTC. Combining the CDR3 with reference TRBV2 and TRBJ2-5 gives the whole variable domain EPEVTQTPSHQVTQMGQEVILRCVPISNHLYFYWYRQILGQKVEFLVSFYNNEISEKSEIFDDQFSVERPDGSNFTLKIRSTKLEDSAMYFCASSEAGTGRETQYFGPGTRLLVL.

The CDR3 coding sequence is TGCAGTGCTCCCAGGACAGGGGGATCCTACGAGCAGTACTTC. This sequence encodes CSAPRTGGSYEQYF. The chain joins TRBV20-1 to TRBJ2-7; 10 bases fit TRBD1. Germline-derived CDR1 and CDR2 are DFQATT and SNEGSKA (reference sequence). The CDR3 extends over 14 amino acids. The J segment lost 1 base and the V segment lost 5 bases, leaving 5 bases of the junction unmatched.

This chain connects TRBV20-1 to TRBJ1-2; D gene uncertain. Trimming took off 6 bases at V and 7 bases at J, with 15 bases between the two ends. The V gene's germline CDR1 is DFQATT and CDR2 SNEGSKA (reference sequence). The CDR3 contains 12 residues. The CDR3 is CSAPFPERGYTF. The CDR3 DNA follows: TGCAGTGCCCCCTTCCCAGAACGTGGCTACACCTTC.

V gene TRBV20-1 combines with J gene TRBJ2-1; 9 bases match TRBD1. The germline V gene encodes CDR1 DFQATT and CDR2 SNEGSKA (reference sequence). This CDR3 is 14 amino acids long. J gave up 7 bases and V 2 bases, and 6 bases lay outside the gene matches. CDR3 DNA: TGCAGTGCTAGATCCCGGACAGGGGCTAATGAGCAGTTCTTC. Its protein product is CSARSRTGANEQFF.

The J gene is TRBJ2-3, the V gene TRBV27; the D gene is possibly TRBD1 (6 bases). The germline V and J ends were trimmed by 5 bases and 2 bases, with 17 bases remaining between them. Germline assignment: CDR1 MNHEY and CDR2 SMNVEV (reference sequence). This CDR3 spans 16 amino acids. The CDR3 DNA reads TGTGCCAGCAGTCACAGGGCGGGCCTACTCACAGATACGCAGTATTTT. The encoded protein is CASSHRAGLLTDTQYF.

The V call is TRBV12-3 or TRBV12-4, the J call TRBJ1-5; 12 nucleotides agree with TRBD1. The CDR3 sequence is 17 residues long. The trim removed 3 bases at V and 5 bases at J, leaving 8 bases unmatched. The DNA for the CDR3 is TGTGCCAGCAGTTTTCGGGACAGGGGGCAGGTTCATCAGCCCCAGCATTTT. Its translation is CASSFRDRGQVHQPQHF.

About this clonotype: Germline is not matched at one junction end, which may reflect a read error. V usage is TRBV7-8 and J usage is TRBJ1-4, with D tentatively TRBD1 (6 bases). Germline lookup yields CDR1 SGHVS and CDR2 FQNEAQ. The CDR3 runs 15 residues. CDR3 sequence (DNA): TGTGCCAGCAGCTCGACGGGGGGCCTTAGGGAAAAATTGTTTTTT. Translation gives CASSSTGGLREKLFF. The full variable domain, with the rest looked up from reference TRBV7-8 and TRBJ1-4, is GAGVSQSPRYKVAKRGQDVALRCDPISGHVSLFWYQQALGQGPEFLTYFQNEAQLDKSGLPSDRFFAERPEGSVSTLKIQRTQQEDSAVYLCASSSTGGLREKLFFGSGTQLSVL.

A few counts support this clonotype. The CDR3 region has the DNA TGTGCCAGCAGTTCCTTAGCGGGAGGGAAAGAGACCCAGTACTTC. Translation gives CASSSLAGGKETQYF. This chain uses TRBV28 with TRBJ2-5, with 11 bases identical to TRBD2. CDR3 length equals 15 residues. CDR1 MDHEN and CDR2 SYDVKM come from the germline V gene. V trimming: 4 bases; J trimming: 3 bases; junction bases outside the gene matches: 4.

The rearrangement joins TRBV6-5 to TRBJ2-7; 8 nucleotides align to TRBD2. Germline values: CDR1 MNHEY, CDR2 SVGAGI. Unmatched junction bases numbered 12, after V lost 2 bases and J lost 0 bases. This CDR3 is 18 amino acids long. The CDR3 loop is CASSYQTLGSGVSYEQYF. The CDR3 region has the DNA TGTGCCAGCAGTTACCAGACCCTGGGTAGCGGGGTCTCCTACGAGCAGTACTTC.

This clonotype has just a few counts. The chain employs TRBV6-6 and TRBJ2-5; D might be TRBD1 (6 bases). CDR1 and CDR2 (germline): MNHNY, SVGAGI (reference sequence). The ends were cut back, 2 bases at V and 11 bases at J, with 21 bases in the middle. CDR3 size: 15 residues. The CDR3 region is CASSYASLSMGAQYF. The DNA for the CDR3 is TGTGCCAGCAGTTACGCGTCGCTCAGCATGGGGGCACAGTACTTC.

This clonotype has just one count. The chain employs TRBV28 and TRBJ2-6; D unresolved. The V gene's germline CDR1 is MDHEN and CDR2 SYDVKM. CDR3 length: 15 amino acids. V was cut by 7 bases and J by 0 bases, with 10 bases left in between. In DNA form, the CDR3 reads TGTGCCAGCAACCCACAGAGCTCTGGGGCCAACGTCCTGACTTTC. Its protein is CASNPQSSGANVLTF.

V gene TRBV18 combines with J gene TRBJ2-3; 7 nucleotides align to TRBD1. Germline values: CDR1 KGHSH, CDR2 LQKENI. This CDR3 spans 15 amino acids. Trimming cost V 2 bases and J 1 base; bases outside gene matches: 3. The DNA for the CDR3 is TGTGCCAGCTCACCAACAGGGGTCGGCACAGATACGCAGTATTTT. It yields the protein CASSPTGVGTDTQYF.

The chain joins TRBV30 to TRBJ2-3; D may be TRBD2 (6 bases). Germline V gene sequence: CDR1 GTSNPN, CDR2 SVGIG (reference sequence). CDR3 size: 16 residues. V was pared by 1 base and J by 2 bases, with 16 bases between. CDR3: CAWSGMAGGNTDTQYF. The CDR3 DNA sequence: TGTGCCTGGAGTGGGATGGCTGGCGGGAACACAGATACGCAGTATTTT.

In nucleotides, the CDR3 is TGTGCCAGCAGCTCCCTCCCTCAGCGAGGGGGGCAGTACTTC. It yields the protein CASSSLPQRGGQYF. This chain uses TRBV7-3 with TRBJ2-5; D possibly uses TRBD1 or TRBD2 (6 bases each). Germline V gene sequence: CDR1 SGHTA, CDR2 FQGTGA. V was trimmed by 4 bases and J by 11 bases, leaving 20 bases between them. The CDR3 runs 14 residues.

The chain recombines TRBV2 with TRBJ1-1; maybe TRBD1 (6 bases). CDR1 is SNHLY and CDR2 is FYNNEI in the germline V gene. Deletions cut 6 bases from V and 1 base from J, with 12 bases between. The CDR3 is 14 amino acids. Here the CDR3 DNA reads TGTGCCAGCAGGCGACAGGCCCGGAACACTGAAGCTTTCTTT. Its protein product is CASRRQARNTEAFF. The entire variable domain, with the rest obtained from reference TRBV2 and TRBJ1-1, is as follows: EPEVTQTPSHQVTQMGQEVILRCVPISNHLYFYWYRQILGQKVEFLVSFYNNEISEKSEIFDDQFSVERPDGSNFTLKIRSTKLEDSAMYFCASRRQARNTEAFFGQGTRLTVV.

The V gene is TRBV7-6, the J gene TRBJ2-4; D tentatively reads TRBD1 or TRBD2 (6 bases each). Germline lookup yields CDR1 SGHVS and CDR2 FNYEAQ. With 6 bases removed from V and 13 bases from J, the gap between germline ends came to 22 bases. This CDR3 has 14 amino acids. CDR3 region: CASSLSKGGGEQYF. For the CDR3, the DNA is TGTGCCAGCAGTCTTAGTAAGGGGGGCGGGGAGCAGTACTTC.

In this sample, this clonotype turned up a few times. The V and J genes are TRBV20-1 and TRBJ2-4; maybe TRBD1 (6 bases). The end of the DNA aligns better with TRBJ2-7, so the J call may be wrong. CDR3 length equals 13 residues. Per germline, CDR1 DFQATT and CDR2 SNEGSKA (reference sequence). DNA for the CDR3: TGCAGTGCTAGCCAGGGGCTTATCTACGAGCAGTACTTC. This sequence encodes CSASQGLIYEQYF.

This clonotype was detected many times. This chain links TRBV4-2 with TRBJ2-3; possible D gene TRBD2, 5 bases. Trimming removed 0 bases at V and 9 bases at J, with 10 bases between. The CDR3 spans 13 residues. CDR1 is LGHNA, CDR2 YNFKEQ, per germline. CDR3 loop: CASSQESGDTQYF. The CDR3 DNA sequence: TGTGCCAGCAGCCAAGAGAGCGGAGACACGCAGTATTTT.